Shown below are 9 T cell receptor beta chains from a single sample sequenced in a study of T cells after yellow fever vaccination. MiXCR, applied by TCRdb to the 5' RACE reads, yields one record per CDR3 protein. This sample has approximately 160,000 distinct CDR3 sequences, with 6.2% found just once. The specimen comprised CD4+ T cells sorted from PBMCs, sampled on the day of the first yellow fever vaccination. The receptors were gathered from a man between 18 and 29 years old who received the YFV17D yellow fever vaccine.

The chain is built from TRBV5-4 and TRBJ2-3; the match to TRBD2 covers 9 bases. J lost 8 bases, V lost 9 bases, and 13 bases had no gene match. The V gene's germline CDR1 is SGHNT and CDR2 YYREEE (reference sequence). The CDR3 has 14 residues. CDR3 in amino acids: CAIPASGAPGTQYF. The CDR3 nucleotides read TGTGCCATCCCGGCTAGCGGGGCGCCAGGTACGCAGTATTTT.

A few counts support this clonotype. V gene TRBV18 combines with J gene TRBJ2-2; tentatively, D is TRBD1 (6 bases). This CDR3 is built from 17 residues. V was trimmed by 0 bases and J by 0 bases, leaving 11 bases between them. Germline loops: CDR1 KGHSH, CDR2 LQKENI. The CDR3 DNA reads TGTGCCAGCTCACCACCGTCAGGGGCCGCGAACACCGGGGAGCTGTTTTTT. Residues: CASSPPSGAANTGELFF.

In DNA, the CDR3 is TGTGCCAGCAGTTTTGGCGGAGCGGCGGCACCCCTCCACTTT. Its translation is CASSFGGAAAPLHF. The chain carries TRBV12-3 or TRBV12-4 and TRBJ1-6; D is undetermined. This CDR3 spans 14 amino acids. The V end was cut by 3 bases, the J end by 11 bases, with 14 bases between.

Comment on this clonotype: Possible read error: a much larger clone is one base away. The gene calls are TRBV16 and TRBJ2-1; 9 bases are a match to TRBD2. Unmatched junction bases numbered 11, after V lost 8 bases and J lost 6 bases. The germline V gene encodes CDR1 KGHSY and CDR2 FQNENV. CDR3 length equals 15 residues. CDR3 region: CASCPRLAAANEQFF. DNA for the CDR3: TGTGCCAGCTGCCCGAGACTAGCGGCAGCCAATGAGCAGTTCTTC.

There are many counts of this clonotype. Here the CDR3 DNA reads TGCAGCGTTCAGGGGTACTATGGCTACACCTTC. It is translated as CSVQGYYGYTF. This chain connects TRBV29-1 to TRBJ1-2; possibly TRBD1 for D (6 bases). Germline loops: CDR1 SQVTM, CDR2 ANQGSEA. This CDR3 region has 11 residues. Trimming shortened V by 5 bases and J by 3 bases, and 7 bases separated the two germline ends.

This clonotype was found many times. The CDR3 nucleotides read TGTGCCAGCAGTTACAGGCAGGGGCGATACGAGCAGTACGTC. This gives the protein CASSYRQGRYEQYV. This sequence joins TRBV6-2 or TRBV6-3 and TRBJ2-7; perhaps TRBD1 as D (6 bases). This CDR3 contains 14 residues. Germline V gene lookup returns CDR1 MNHEY and CDR2 SVGEGT. V shed 2 bases and J shed 4 bases, with 12 bases lying between them.

Of note for this clonotype: Being one base from a much bigger clone, this may be a read error. V is TRBV10-2 and J is TRBJ2-3; the match to TRBD1 covers 7 bases. This CDR3 comprises 11 residues. Germline CDR1 is WSHSY and CDR2 is SAAADI. The CDR3 bases are TGCGCCACCAGACCCGAAAGGGGGCTACGCTTT. Residues: CATRPERGLRF.

This clonotype has only one observation. The chain recombines TRBV7-2 with TRBJ1-4; 8 nucleotides align to TRBD1. This CDR3 contains 15 residues. Losses at the gene ends were 5 bases for V and 8 bases for J; bases not matched to a gene: 10. CDR1 and CDR2 (germline): SGHTA, FQGNSA. CDR3 in amino acids: CASSPGTGLKEKLFF. The DNA for the CDR3 is TGTGCCAGCAGCCCCGGGACAGGCCTAAAAGAAAAACTGTTTTTT.

The gene calls are TRBV5-4 and TRBJ2-1; 8 positions agree with TRBD2. The trim removed 3 bases at V and 4 bases at J, leaving 9 bases unmatched. The CDR3 sequence is 16 residues long. CDR1 SGHNT and CDR2 YYREEE come from the germline V gene (reference sequence). CDR3 nucleotides: TGTGCCAGCAGCTCGGGGGGGGCATCGACATACAATGAGCAGTTCTTC. Translation gives CASSSGGASTYNEQFF.